The text below deals with one T cell receptor (beta chain). Data came from immunoSEQ multiplex PCR; TCRdb stores just in-frame clones and leaves some out. The sample consists of a few hundred thousand clones, 86% of them appearing once. The CDR3 spans 15 residues. Trimming shortened V by 9 bases and J by 2 bases, and 17 bases separated the two germline ends. Per germline, CDR1 LNHDA and CDR2 SQIVND (reference sequence). These data are taken from a study of blood T cell repertoires in COVID-19. The rearrangement links TRBV19 to TRBJ1-5, with a possible D match to TRBD1 (5 bases). Sequencing input: PBMCs or T cells enriched from blood (not recorded which). This clonotype was sampled from a man aged 40-49 years who had recovered from COVID-19. This CDR3 is CASTRGDGGNQPQHF. The CDR3 DNA reads as TGTGCCAGCACCCGGGGGGATGGGGGCAATCAGCCCCAGCATTTT.